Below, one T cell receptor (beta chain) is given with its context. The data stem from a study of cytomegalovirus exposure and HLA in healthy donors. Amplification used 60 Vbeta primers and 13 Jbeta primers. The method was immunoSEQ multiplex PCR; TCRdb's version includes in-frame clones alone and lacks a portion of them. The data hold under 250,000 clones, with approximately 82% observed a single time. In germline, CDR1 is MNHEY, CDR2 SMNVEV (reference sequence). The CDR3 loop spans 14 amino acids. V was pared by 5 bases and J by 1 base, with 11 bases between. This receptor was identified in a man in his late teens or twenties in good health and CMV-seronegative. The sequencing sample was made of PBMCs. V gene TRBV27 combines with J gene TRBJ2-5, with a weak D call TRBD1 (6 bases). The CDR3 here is CASSPRTVQETQYF. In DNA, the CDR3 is TGTGCCAGCAGTCCCCGGACAGTCCAAGAGACCCAGTACTTC.